The 10 T cell receptor beta chains in this list originate from one sample, sequenced in a study of regulatory T cells in long-lasting Graves disease. Construction of the TCR beta libraries employed iRepertoire HTBI primers in conjunction with Arm-PCR of CDR3 regions. Using its own MiXCR run on the multiplex PCR reads, TCRdb lists one record per CDR3 protein. The sample lists 400,000 to 500,000 distinct CDR3 sequences, about a sixth occurring once. Noted time point: newly diagnosed GD, antithyroid drugs for less than 3 months. Following extraction of RNA from PBMCs, that RNA was used to make the TCR library. These data also featured in a second study, about T cells in Graves' hyperthyroidism and ophthalmopathy.

The sequencing here drew on peripheral blood mononuclear cells (PBMCs), taken at new diagnosis, from a patient treated with antithyroid drugs. These TCRs come from a woman aged 25 to 39 with Graves disease.

This clonotype was counted at least ten times. The V call is TRBV5-6, the J call TRBJ2-1; 10 bases align to TRBD2. The CDR3 totals 15 residues. The germline CDR1 and CDR2 sequences are SGHDT and YYEEEE. The junction had 2 bases not matched to a gene; V was cut back by 2 bases and J by 3 bases. The CDR3, as DNA: TGTGCCAGCAGCTTCGGGACTAGCGTCTACAATGAGCAGTTCTTC. Translation gives CASSFGTSVYNEQFF. The variable domain in full, with the rest retrieved from reference TRBV5-6 and TRBJ2-1, is DAGVTQSPTHLIKTRGQQVTLRCSPKSGHDTVSWYQQALGQGPQFIFQYYEEEERQRGNFPDRFSGHQFPNYSSELNVNALLLGDSALYLCASSFGTSVYNEQFFGPGTRLTVL.

In this sample, this clonotype turned up many times. CDR3 in amino acids: CAWRQTGGQETQYF. The DNA of the CDR3 is TGTGCCTGGAGGCAGACAGGGGGACAAGAGACCCAGTACTTC. The rearrangement joins TRBV30 to TRBJ2-5, with 9 bases fitting TRBD1. From germline, CDR1 is GTSNPN and CDR2 SVGIG (reference sequence). The CDR3 runs to 14 residues. The J segment lost 2 bases and the V segment lost 3 bases, leaving 4 bases of the junction unmatched.

Many counts were recorded for this clonotype. V gene TRBV18 combines with J gene TRBJ2-7; tentatively, D is TRBD1 (6 bases). V was pared by 4 bases and J by 4 bases, with 14 bases between. This CDR3 spans 14 amino acids. Germline lookup yields CDR1 KGHSH and CDR2 LQKENI. The CDR3 DNA is TGTGCCAGCTCACTTTCAGGGGTGCAGTACGAGCAGTACTTC. It codes for CASSLSGVQYEQYF.

The chain is built from TRBV10-3 and TRBJ1-2; 7 bases map to TRBD1. The V and J ends lost 6 bases and 6 bases, in that order; junction bases with no gene match: 4. This CDR3 has 12 residues. Germline CDR1 and CDR2: ENHRY and SYGVKD. The CDR3 DNA reads TGTGCCATCAGGTTAACAGGGGATGGCTACACCTTC. Encoded protein: CAIRLTGDGYTF.

This clonotype was detected ten times or more. The chain uses TRBV24-1 and TRBJ1-1; D unclear. Germline values: CDR1 KGHDR, CDR2 SFDVKD. Trimming removed 12 bases from V and 0 bases from J, with 13 bases in between. The CDR3 is 13 residues long. The DNA for the CDR3 is TGTGCCGTCCTCGGTCTTATGAACACTGAAGCTTTCTTT. Translating gives CAVLGLMNTEAFF.

On this clonotype: The CDR3 end shows no conserved phenylalanine or tryptophan, and so a read error is likely. V is TRBV18 and J is TRBJ1-1, with D unclear. Germline-derived CDR1 and CDR2 are KGHSH and LQKENI. This CDR3 contains 15 residues. The V gene lost 0 bases and the J gene lost 1 base, with 9 bases spanning the gap. The CDR3 here is CASSPPEGPNTEAFS. The CDR3 DNA sequence: TGTGCCAGCTCACCACCCGAAGGGCCGAACACTGAAGCTTTCTCT.

There are many counts of this clonotype. The chain is built from TRBV7-2 and TRBJ2-5; D is unclear. The germline V and J ends were trimmed by 3 bases and 5 bases, with 13 bases remaining between them. This CDR3 comprises 14 residues. Germline values: CDR1 SGHTA, CDR2 FQGNSA. CDR3 protein: CASSFYSPAETQYF. DNA for the CDR3: TGTGCCAGCAGCTTCTACTCTCCGGCCGAGACCCAGTACTTC.

As DNA, the CDR3 is TGTGCCACCAGGGAGGGGACTAGCGGGAATGAGCAGTTCTTC. It is translated as CATREGTSGNEQFF. The genes are TRBV24-1 and TRBJ2-1; 12 bases line up with TRBD2. The germline V gene encodes CDR1 KGHDR and CDR2 SFDVKD. The J segment lost 7 bases and the V segment lost 7 bases, leaving 4 bases of the junction unmatched. The CDR3 runs 14 residues.

This clonotype was observed at least ten times. This sequence joins TRBV18 and TRBJ1-5; possible D gene TRBD1, 5 bases. CDR1 and CDR2 from the germline V gene are KGHSH and LQKENI. The V and J ends lost 3 bases and 9 bases respectively, with 12 bases between them. The CDR3 length is 13 residues. CDR3 in amino acids: CASSPSNQGPQHF. The CDR3 DNA sequence: TGTGCCAGCTCACCTAGCAATCAGGGGCCCCAGCATTTT.

In this sample, this clonotype turned up a few times. The chain combines TRBV6-2 or TRBV6-3 with TRBJ2-7; 8 bases fit TRBD1. The CDR3 is 13 residues long. V trimming: 5 bases; J trimming: 7 bases; junction bases outside the gene matches: 7. CDR1 and CDR2 from the germline V gene are MNHEY and SVGEGT. The CDR3 loop reads CASSPGQGWEQYF. The CDR3 DNA reads TGTGCCAGCAGTCCCGGACAGGGTTGGGAGCAGTACTTC.